The rows below give T cell receptor beta chains drawn from one sample of a study of blood T cell repertoires in COVID-19. Some clones are missing from TCRdb's copy, which holds only in-frame ones; the method was immunoSEQ multiplex PCR. The data hold tens of thousands of clones, with over 75% observed a single time. Sequencing input: peripheral blood. The receptors derive from a man older than 75 with acute or convalescent COVID-19. Each CDR3 is given with its conserved first and last residue. Fields, in order: V gene, J gene, CDR3 protein.

v_gene: TRBV18
j_gene: TRBJ1-1
CDR3aa: CASSPDRGRNTEAFF

v_gene: TRBV11-2
j_gene: TRBJ1-1
CDR3aa: CASSPWIPGSTRAFF

v_gene: TRBV18
j_gene: TRBJ2-3
CDR3aa: CASSPPFSGRTDTQYF

v_gene: TRBV25-1
j_gene: TRBJ2-1
CDR3aa: CASSARGRVWDEQFF

v_gene: TRBV29-1
j_gene: TRBJ2-4
CDR3aa: CSVATSGSSVIQYF

v_gene: TRBV3-1/TRBV3-2
j_gene: TRBJ2-7
CDR3aa: CASSHWGTAYEQYF

v_gene: TRBV30
j_gene: TRBJ1-1
CDR3aa: CAWSAGNRMNTEAFF

v_gene: TRBV24-1
j_gene: TRBJ2-3
CDR3aa: CATGLTSGTDTQYF

v_gene: TRBV9
j_gene: TRBJ1-1
CDR3aa: CASSVGGGQSVEAFF

v_gene: TRBV7-2
j_gene: TRBJ2-5
CDR3aa: CASSLGPQETQYF

v_gene: TRBV21-1
j_gene: TRBJ1-1
CDR3aa: CASLPLGGWNTEAFF

v_gene: TRBV12-3/TRBV12-4
j_gene: TRBJ1-2
CDR3aa: CASSFEPNRGYTF

v_gene: TRBV6-5
j_gene: TRBJ1-4
CDR3aa: CASSEDRGNEKLFF

v_gene: TRBV24-1
j_gene: TRBJ2-3
CDR3aa: CATSQTKGAGTDTQYF

v_gene: TRBV28
j_gene: TRBJ1-5
CDR3aa: CASSPPRGQPQHF

v_gene: TRBV30
j_gene: TRBJ1-1
CDR3aa: CAYHPGSYTEAFF

v_gene: TRBV6-5
j_gene: TRBJ1-1
CDR3aa: CASRRAGAMNTEAFF

v_gene: TRBV5-1
j_gene: TRBJ2-7
CDR3aa: CASSLGTTSGRRYEQYF

v_gene: TRBV6-4
j_gene: TRBJ2-7
CDR3aa: CASSVPGQIYEQYF

v_gene: TRBV6-4
j_gene: TRBJ1-6
CDR3aa: CASSEPTGGHSPLHF

v_gene: TRBV19
j_gene: TRBJ2-7
CDR3aa: CASSIGDSYTYEQYF

v_gene: TRBV12-3/TRBV12-4
j_gene: TRBJ1-1
CDR3aa: CASTRRAAEAFF

v_gene: TRBV5-1
j_gene: TRBJ2-2
CDR3aa: CASSLSGGGTGELFF

v_gene: TRBV21-1
j_gene: TRBJ1-6
CDR3aa: CASSKDSLLFNSPLHF

v_gene: TRBV5-5
j_gene: TRBJ1-1
CDR3aa: CASGVLGAKGAFF

v_gene: TRBV27
j_gene: TRBJ1-2
CDR3aa: CASSLNWDFSNPGGYTF

v_gene: TRBV29-1
j_gene: TRBJ2-3
CDR3aa: CSAGLAGGTDTQYF

v_gene: TRBV27
j_gene: TRBJ1-1
CDR3aa: CASNFGQRATEAFF

v_gene: TRBV5-1
j_gene: TRBJ2-1
CDR3aa: CASSLGLAPYNEQFF

v_gene: TRBV18
j_gene: TRBJ2-1
CDR3aa: CASSPPTSGRDEQFF

v_gene: TRBV7-2
j_gene: TRBJ2-7
CDR3aa: CASSDYYEQYF

v_gene: TRBV7-2
j_gene: TRBJ1-5
CDR3aa: CASSSGGGTPNQPQHF

v_gene: TRBV24-1
j_gene: TRBJ2-3
CDR3aa: CATSDPGNTDTQYF

v_gene: TRBV5-1
j_gene: TRBJ1-1
CDR3aa: CASSPGGTGGTEAFF

v_gene: TRBV2
j_gene: TRBJ2-3
CDR3aa: CASSLDRLGLTDTQYF

v_gene: TRBV2
j_gene: TRBJ2-1
CDR3aa: CASSPPGDNEQFF

v_gene: TRBV9
j_gene: TRBJ2-2
CDR3aa: CASSVLLAGASTGTGELFF

v_gene: TRBV30
j_gene: TRBJ1-4
CDR3aa: CAWSVGGTGGEKLFF

v_gene: TRBV6-2/TRBV6-3
j_gene: TRBJ2-7
CDR3aa: CASSYRRQTYEQYF

v_gene: TRBV28
j_gene: TRBJ2-5
CDR3aa: CASSFLGLAGQETQYF

v_gene: TRBV9
j_gene: TRBJ2-5
CDR3aa: CASSVGSSSRQETQYF

v_gene: TRBV12-5
j_gene: TRBJ2-2
CDR3aa: CASGRGGMNTGELFF

v_gene: TRBV11-3
j_gene: TRBJ2-5
CDR3aa: CASTRTGAETQYF

v_gene: TRBV18
j_gene: TRBJ1-1
CDR3aa: CASSPSGVGTEAFF

v_gene: TRBV7-2
j_gene: TRBJ1-2
CDR3aa: CASSLGIRGMTGGYTF

v_gene: TRBV6-5
j_gene: TRBJ1-2
CDR3aa: CASLGEGLGGYTF

v_gene: TRBV11-2
j_gene: TRBJ2-1
CDR3aa: CASSLLVLAGVYEQFF

v_gene: TRBV30
j_gene: TRBJ1-1
CDR3aa: CAWSVSQGNTEAFF

v_gene: TRBV14
j_gene: TRBJ2-3
CDR3aa: CASSLLAGSTDTQYF

v_gene: TRBV2
j_gene: TRBJ1-2
CDR3aa: CASSVVRGSYTF

v_gene: TRBV27
j_gene: TRBJ2-3
CDR3aa: CASSRLAGGKSTQYF

v_gene: TRBV18
j_gene: TRBJ1-4
CDR3aa: CASSPFRSNEKLFF